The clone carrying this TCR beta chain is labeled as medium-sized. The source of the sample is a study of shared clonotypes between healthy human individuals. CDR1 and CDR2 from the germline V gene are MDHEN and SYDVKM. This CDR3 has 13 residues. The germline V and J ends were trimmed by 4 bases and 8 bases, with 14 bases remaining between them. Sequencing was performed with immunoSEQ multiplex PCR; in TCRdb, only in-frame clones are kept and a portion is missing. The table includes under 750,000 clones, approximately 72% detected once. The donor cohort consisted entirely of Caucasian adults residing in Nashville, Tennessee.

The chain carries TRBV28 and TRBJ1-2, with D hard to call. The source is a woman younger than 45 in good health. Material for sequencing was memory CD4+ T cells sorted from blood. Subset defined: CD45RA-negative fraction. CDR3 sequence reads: CASSSKVPVGYTF. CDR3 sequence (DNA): TGTGCCAGCAGTTCCAAGGTCCCCGTAGGCTACACCTTC.